This T cell receptor beta chain was identified during a study of PD-L1 blockade in urothelial cancer. Study at large: Patients previously received 0 to 3 chemotherapy regimens. Treatment start was followed by blood analysis at 3 weeks (second dose) and again at 6 weeks.

TCRdb keeps only in-frame clones here, not all; method: immunoSEQ multiplex PCR. The sample contains tens of thousands of clones, roughly 84% of which appear only once. Study-wide points: Blood clones associated with the tumor expanded more at 3 weeks in durable-benefit patients. A pretreatment blood TCR clonality that fell below the median predicted better progression-free and overall survival.

With respect to this clone: Its antigen remains unknown.

CDR3 length: 15 residues. CDR1 MNHEY and CDR2 SVGAGI come from the germline V gene. Trimming pared 0 bases from V and 1 base from J, leaving 10 bases between. Sample time point: peripheral blood 6 weeks after treatment start. The chain uses TRBV6-5 and TRBJ2-7, with D perhaps TRBD1 (6 bases). The TCR originated in a man aged 45-65 years with urothelial cancer. The sequencing used PBMCs, collected around atezolizumab (anti-PD-L1) treatment. DNA of the CDR3: TGTGCCAGCAGTTACTCCACGGACAGTTCCTACGAGCAGTACTTC. It specifies CASSYSTDSSYEQYF.